The TCR beta chain under discussion was sequenced for a study of cytomegalovirus exposure and HLA in healthy donors. The V and J ends lost 4 bases and 6 bases respectively, with 16 bases between them. The CDR3 contains 15 residues. Germline V gene data show CDR1 as LGHNA and CDR2 as YSLEER. 60 Vbeta and 13 Jbeta primers were used in PCR. Sequenced by immunoSEQ multiplex PCR; TCRdb stores in-frame clones only, minus some. The sample carries approximately 110,000 clones, about 60% recorded once. This sequence was found in a woman in her twenties or thirties in good health and CMV-seronegative. The sample consisted of PBMCs. The chain joins TRBV4-3 to TRBJ2-1, with TRBD2 as a possible D gene (6 bases). CDR3 in DNA: TGCGCCAGCAGCCTCCGTTCGGGGGATATCAATGAGCAGTTCTTC. Translated: CASSLRSGDINEQFF.